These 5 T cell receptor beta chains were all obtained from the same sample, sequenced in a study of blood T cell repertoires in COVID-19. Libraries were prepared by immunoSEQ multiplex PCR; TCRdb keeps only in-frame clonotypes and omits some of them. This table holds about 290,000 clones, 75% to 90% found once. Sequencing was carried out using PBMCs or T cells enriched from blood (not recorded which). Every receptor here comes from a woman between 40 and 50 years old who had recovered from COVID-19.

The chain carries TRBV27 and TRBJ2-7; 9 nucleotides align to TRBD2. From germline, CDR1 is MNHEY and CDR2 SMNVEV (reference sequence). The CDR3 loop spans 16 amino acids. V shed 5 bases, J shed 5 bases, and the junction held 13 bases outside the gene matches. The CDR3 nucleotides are TGTGCCAGCAGTCTCCTGACTAGCGGAGGACGGGACGAGCAGTACTTC. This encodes CASSLLTSGGRDEQYF.

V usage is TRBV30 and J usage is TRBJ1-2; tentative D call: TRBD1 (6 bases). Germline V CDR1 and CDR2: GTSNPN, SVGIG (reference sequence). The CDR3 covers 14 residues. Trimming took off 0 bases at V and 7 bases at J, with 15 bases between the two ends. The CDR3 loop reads CAWSVSGARLGYTF. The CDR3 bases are TGTGCCTGGAGTGTATCAGGGGCTAGGCTTGGCTACACCTTC.

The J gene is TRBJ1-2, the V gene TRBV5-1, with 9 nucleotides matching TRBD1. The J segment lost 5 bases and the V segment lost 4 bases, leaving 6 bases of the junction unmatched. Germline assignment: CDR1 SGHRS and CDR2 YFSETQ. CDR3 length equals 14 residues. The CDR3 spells CASSLQGAGYGYTF. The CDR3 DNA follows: TGCGCCAGCAGCCTACAGGGGGCAGGGTATGGCTACACCTTC.

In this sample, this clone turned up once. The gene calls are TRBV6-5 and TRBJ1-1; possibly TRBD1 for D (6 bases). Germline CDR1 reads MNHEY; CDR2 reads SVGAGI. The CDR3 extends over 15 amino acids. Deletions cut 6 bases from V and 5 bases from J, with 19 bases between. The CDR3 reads CASRRAGEGETEAFF. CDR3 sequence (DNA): TGTGCCAGCAGAAGGGCGGGGGAGGGGGAGACTGAAGCTTTCTTT.

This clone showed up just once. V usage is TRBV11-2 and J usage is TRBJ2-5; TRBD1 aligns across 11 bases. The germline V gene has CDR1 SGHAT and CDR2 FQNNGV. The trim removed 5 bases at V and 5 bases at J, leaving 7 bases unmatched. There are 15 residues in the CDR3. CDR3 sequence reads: CASSPRTGGGETQYF. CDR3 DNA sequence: TGTGCCAGCAGCCCAAGGACAGGGGGCGGGGAGACCCAGTACTTC.